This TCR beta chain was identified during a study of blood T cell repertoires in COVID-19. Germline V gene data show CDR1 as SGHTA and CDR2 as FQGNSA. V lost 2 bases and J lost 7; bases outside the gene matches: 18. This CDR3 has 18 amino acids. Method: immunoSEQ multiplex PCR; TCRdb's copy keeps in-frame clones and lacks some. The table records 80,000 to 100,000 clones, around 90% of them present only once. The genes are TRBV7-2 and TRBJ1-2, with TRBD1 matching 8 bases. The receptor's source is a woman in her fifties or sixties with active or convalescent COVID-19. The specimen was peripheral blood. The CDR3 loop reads CASSLSTGHQGALGGYTF. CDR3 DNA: TGTGCCAGCAGCTTATCCACCGGTCACCAGGGGGCTTTAGGTGGCTACACCTTC.